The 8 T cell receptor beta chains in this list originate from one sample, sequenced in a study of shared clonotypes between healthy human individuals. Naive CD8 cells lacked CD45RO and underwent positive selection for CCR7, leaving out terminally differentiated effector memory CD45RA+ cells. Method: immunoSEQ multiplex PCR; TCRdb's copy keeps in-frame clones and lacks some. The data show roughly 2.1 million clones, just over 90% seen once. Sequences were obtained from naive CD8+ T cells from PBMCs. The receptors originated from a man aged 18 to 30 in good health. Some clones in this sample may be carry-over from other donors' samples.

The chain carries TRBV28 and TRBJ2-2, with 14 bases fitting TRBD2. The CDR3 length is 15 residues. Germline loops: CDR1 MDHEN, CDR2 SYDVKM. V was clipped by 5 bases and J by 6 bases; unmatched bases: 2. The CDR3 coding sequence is TGTGCCAGCAGTCCGGGACTAGCGGGAGCCGGGGAGCTGTTTTTT. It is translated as CASSPGLAGAGELFF. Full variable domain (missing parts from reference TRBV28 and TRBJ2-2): DVKVTQSSRYLVKRTGEKVFLECVQDMDHENMFWYRQDPGLGLRLIYFSYDVKMKEKGDIPEGYSVSREKKERFSLILESASTNQTSMYLCASSPGLAGAGELFFGEGSRLTVL.

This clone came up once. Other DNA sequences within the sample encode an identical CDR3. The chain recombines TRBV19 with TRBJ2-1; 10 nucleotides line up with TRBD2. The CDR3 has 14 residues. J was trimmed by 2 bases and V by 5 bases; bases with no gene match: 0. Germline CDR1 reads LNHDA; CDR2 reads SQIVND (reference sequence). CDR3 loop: CASSLAGAYNEQFF. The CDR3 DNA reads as TGTGCCAGTAGTCTAGCGGGAGCCTACAATGAGCAGTTCTTC.

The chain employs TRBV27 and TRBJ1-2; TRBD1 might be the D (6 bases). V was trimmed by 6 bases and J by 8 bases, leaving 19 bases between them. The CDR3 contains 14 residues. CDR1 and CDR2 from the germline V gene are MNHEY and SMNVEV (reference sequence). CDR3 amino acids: CASRPIQGMGGYTF. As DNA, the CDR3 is TGTGCCAGCAGGCCAATACAGGGTATGGGAGGCTACACCTTC.

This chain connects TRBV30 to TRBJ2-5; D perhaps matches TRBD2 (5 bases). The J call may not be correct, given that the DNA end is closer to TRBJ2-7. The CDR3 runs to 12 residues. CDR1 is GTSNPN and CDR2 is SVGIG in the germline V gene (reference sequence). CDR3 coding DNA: TGTGCCGGATGCGACGGGGCCTACGAGCAGTACTTC. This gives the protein CAGCDGAYEQYF.

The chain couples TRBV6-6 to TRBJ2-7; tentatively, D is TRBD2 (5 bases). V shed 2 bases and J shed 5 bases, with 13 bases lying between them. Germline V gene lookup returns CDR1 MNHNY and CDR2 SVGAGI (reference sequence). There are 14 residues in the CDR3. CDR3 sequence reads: CASSYVRAGDEQYF. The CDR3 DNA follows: TGTGCCAGCAGTTACGTCCGGGCCGGGGACGAGCAGTACTTC.

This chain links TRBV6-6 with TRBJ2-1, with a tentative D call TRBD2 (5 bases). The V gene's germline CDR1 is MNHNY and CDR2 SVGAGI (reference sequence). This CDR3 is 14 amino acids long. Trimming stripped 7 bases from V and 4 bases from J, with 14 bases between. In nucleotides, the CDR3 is TGTGCCAGCACGCGAGAGGGCCGGTACAATGAGCAGTTCTTC. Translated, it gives CASTREGRYNEQFF.

The CDR3 protein is CASSEWTGGQPQHF. The CDR3 DNA sequence: TGCGCCAGCAGTGAGTGGACAGGGGGTCAGCCCCAGCATTTT. The rearrangement uses TRBV10-2 and TRBJ1-5, with TRBD1 matching over 10 bases. This CDR3 spans 14 amino acids. Germline V gives CDR1 WSHSY, CDR2 SAAADI. The V and J ends lost 1 base and 6 bases, in that order; junction bases with no gene match: 0.

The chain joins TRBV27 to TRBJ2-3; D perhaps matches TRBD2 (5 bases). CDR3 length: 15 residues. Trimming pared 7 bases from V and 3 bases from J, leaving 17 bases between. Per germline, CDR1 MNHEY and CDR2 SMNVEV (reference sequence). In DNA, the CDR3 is TGTGCCAGCAAAATATACCAGCGGACGACAGATACGCAGTATTTT. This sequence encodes CASKIYQRTTDTQYF.